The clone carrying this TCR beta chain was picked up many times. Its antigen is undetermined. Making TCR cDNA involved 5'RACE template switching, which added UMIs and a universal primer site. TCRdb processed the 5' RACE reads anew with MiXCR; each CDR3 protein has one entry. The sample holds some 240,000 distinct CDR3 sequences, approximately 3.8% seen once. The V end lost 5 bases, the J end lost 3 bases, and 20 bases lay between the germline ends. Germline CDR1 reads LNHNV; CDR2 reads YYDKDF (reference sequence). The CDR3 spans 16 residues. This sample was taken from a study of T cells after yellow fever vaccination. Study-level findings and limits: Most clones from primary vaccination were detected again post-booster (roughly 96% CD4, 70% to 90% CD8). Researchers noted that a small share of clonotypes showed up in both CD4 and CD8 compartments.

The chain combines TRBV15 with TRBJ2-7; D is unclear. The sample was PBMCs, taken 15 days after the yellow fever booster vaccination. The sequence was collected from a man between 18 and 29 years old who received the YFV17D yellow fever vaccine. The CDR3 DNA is TGTGCCACCAGCTCACGGTCCGGCCTTCATGGCTACGAGCAGTACTTC. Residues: CATSSRSGLHGYEQYF.